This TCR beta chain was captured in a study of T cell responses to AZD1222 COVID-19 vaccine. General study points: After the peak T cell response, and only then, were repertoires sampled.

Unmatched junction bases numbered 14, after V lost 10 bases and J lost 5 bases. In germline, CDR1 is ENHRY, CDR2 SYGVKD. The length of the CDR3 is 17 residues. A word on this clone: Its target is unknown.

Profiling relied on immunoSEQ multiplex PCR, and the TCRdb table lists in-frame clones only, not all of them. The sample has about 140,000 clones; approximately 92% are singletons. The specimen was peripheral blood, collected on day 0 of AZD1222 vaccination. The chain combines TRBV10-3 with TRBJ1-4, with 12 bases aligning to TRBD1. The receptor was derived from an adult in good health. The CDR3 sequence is CASSSRDRGPLNEKLFF. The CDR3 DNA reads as TGTGCCAGTTCAAGCCGGGACAGGGGGCCCCTAAATGAAAAACTGTTTTTT.